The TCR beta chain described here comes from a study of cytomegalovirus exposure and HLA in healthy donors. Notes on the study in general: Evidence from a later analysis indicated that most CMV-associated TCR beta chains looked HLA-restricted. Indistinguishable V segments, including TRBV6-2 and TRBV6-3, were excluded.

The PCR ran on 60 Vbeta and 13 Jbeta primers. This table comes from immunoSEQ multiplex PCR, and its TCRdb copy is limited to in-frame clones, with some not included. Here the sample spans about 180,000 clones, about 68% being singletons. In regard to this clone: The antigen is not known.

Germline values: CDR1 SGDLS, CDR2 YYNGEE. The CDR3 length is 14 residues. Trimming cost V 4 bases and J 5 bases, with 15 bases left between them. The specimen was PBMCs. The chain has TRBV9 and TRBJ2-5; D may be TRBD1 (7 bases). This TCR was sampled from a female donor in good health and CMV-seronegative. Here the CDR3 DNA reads TGTGCCAGCAGCCCACGGACAGGAGGGGAGACCCAGTACTTC. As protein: CASSPRTGGETQYF. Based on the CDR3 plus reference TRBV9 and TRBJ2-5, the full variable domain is DSGVTQTPKHLITATGQRVTLRCSPRSGDLSVYWYQQSLDQGLQFLIQYYNGEERAKGNILERFSAQQFPDLHSELNLSSLELGDSALYFCASSPRTGGETQYFGPGTRLLVL.